This entry lists 5 T cell receptor beta chains sequenced from one sample in a study of control samples from healthy donors and cancer patients (dated by TCRdb to about 2020). The protocol used for the library was the immunoSEQ multiplex PCR assay. The clones in this table, taken by TCRdb from immuneACCESS, are in-frame only. Not every clone is retained; where verified, under half of the shortfall comes from an unresolved V gene, and the cause of the rest is unknown. The sample table records more than 10,000 clones; around 94% of these occur just once. The top ten hold approximately 15% of the sample. The specimen sequenced was PBMCs. Receptors were obtained from an older man with lung cancer.

The chain links TRBV19 to TRBJ1-4; D is undetermined. The CDR3 loop spans 17 amino acids. From germline, CDR1 is LNHDA and CDR2 SQIVND (reference sequence). The V end was cut by 5 bases, the J end by 1 base, with 17 bases between. The CDR3: CASSSRPAGRTNEKLFF. As DNA, the CDR3 is TGTGCCAGTAGTTCAAGGCCGGCTGGACGAACTAATGAAAAACTGTTTTTT.

Only one count was recorded for this clone. V is TRBV10-2 and J is TRBJ1-2; D ambiguous. The CDR3 loop spans 14 amino acids. Germline loops: CDR1 WSHSY, CDR2 SAAADI. V gave up 3 bases and J gave up 8 bases, with 16 bases separating them. The CDR3 is CASSDSSPMVGYTF. CDR3 bases: TGCGCCAGCAGTGATTCCAGCCCTATGGTCGGCTACACCTTC.

J is TRBJ1-5 and V is TRBV2; 9 bases are a match to TRBD1. The CDR3 length is 17 residues. Germline V CDR1 and CDR2: SNHLY, FYNNEI. The trim removed 6 bases at V and 3 bases at J, leaving 12 bases unmatched. The CDR3 reads CASRGSRTGDYNQPQHF. The DNA for the CDR3 is TGTGCCAGCAGGGGGTCGAGGACAGGGGACTACAATCAGCCCCAGCATTTT.

The rearrangement joins TRBV25-1 to TRBJ1-3; perhaps TRBD1 as D (6 bases). The germline V gene has CDR1 MGHDK and CDR2 SYGVNS. The CDR3 is 13 residues long. V was trimmed by 8 bases and J by 3 bases, leaving 11 bases between them. Here the CDR3 reads CASSGTNGNTIYF. DNA for the CDR3: TGTGCCAGCTCCGGGACAAATGGAAACACCATATATTTT.

This clone was seen a handful of times. The chain couples TRBV19 to TRBJ1-5; weak D call: TRBD1 (5 bases). CDR1 and CDR2 (germline): LNHDA, SQIVND (reference sequence). The CDR3 covers 15 residues. Deletions cut 5 bases from V and 2 bases from J, with 13 bases between. CDR3 sequence: CASSSTGRRNQPQHF. The DNA of the CDR3 is TGTGCCAGTAGTTCCACGGGACGGCGCAATCAGCCCCAGCATTTT.